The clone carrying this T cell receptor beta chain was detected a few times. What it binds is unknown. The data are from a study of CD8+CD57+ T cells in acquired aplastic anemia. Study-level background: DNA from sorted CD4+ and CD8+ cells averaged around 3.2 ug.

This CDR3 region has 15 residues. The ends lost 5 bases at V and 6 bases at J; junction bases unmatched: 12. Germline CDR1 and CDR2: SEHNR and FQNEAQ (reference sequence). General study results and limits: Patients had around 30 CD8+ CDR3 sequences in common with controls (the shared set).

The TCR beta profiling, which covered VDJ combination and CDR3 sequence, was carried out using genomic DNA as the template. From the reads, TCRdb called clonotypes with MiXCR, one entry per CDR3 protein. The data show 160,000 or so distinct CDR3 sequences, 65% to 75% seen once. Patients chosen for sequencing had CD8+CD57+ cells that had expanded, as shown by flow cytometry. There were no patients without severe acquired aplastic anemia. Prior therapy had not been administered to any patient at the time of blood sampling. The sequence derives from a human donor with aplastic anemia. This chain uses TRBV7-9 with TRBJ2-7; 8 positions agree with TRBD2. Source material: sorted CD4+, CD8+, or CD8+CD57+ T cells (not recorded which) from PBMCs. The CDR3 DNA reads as TGTGCCAGCAGCGGGTGGGTCGGGAGGGCCTTCGAGCAGTACTTC. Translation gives CASSGWVGRAFEQYF.